This TCR beta chain was profiled in a study of human T cells and chemical hapten exposure. Study information: Alopecia areata, totalis or universalis was found in mostly female patients.

CDR1 and CDR2 from the germline V gene are SGHRS and YFSETQ. J gave up 6 bases and V 2 bases, and 13 bases lay outside the gene matches. The CDR3 sequence is 17 residues long. Study-wide points: High-frequency TCRs, those above 1 in 1000, stayed the same after DPC sensitization. Counts of expanded TCRs at PT1 were positively correlated with patch test score.

For this clonotype: Its target is unknown.

TCRdb reprocessed the RACE reads via MiXCR and lists one record per CDR3 protein. The sample contains roughly 180,000 distinct CDR3 sequences, about 14% of which appear only once. Documented time point: patch test 1, 2 weeks after DPC sensitization. Treatment in this sample: therapeutic diphenylcyclopropenone sensitization with weekly scalp DPC. This TCR was recovered from a woman in her thirties with alopecia areata. Some clones in this sample may be carry-over from other donors' samples. The V call is TRBV5-1, the J call TRBJ2-3; 9 bases are a match to TRBD1. Sequenced material: whole blood, taken in connection with sensitization to the hapten diphenylcyclopropenone (DPC). CDR3 DNA: TGCGCCAGCAGCTTAAAGCCGGGACAGGGAAATGCGGATACGCAGTATTTT. It is translated as CASSLKPGQGNADTQYF.